This section outlines one T cell receptor (beta chain) sequence together with its context. Its cognate antigen is unknown. TCRdb used MiXCR to reprocess the reads, holding one entry per CDR3 protein. Among 600,000 to 800,000 distinct CDR3 sequences listed, more than 20% were seen once. This sample is drawn from a study of T cell repertoires in cytomegalovirus infection. Study in general: An indication of both CMV infection and matching HLA type came from public TCR beta signatures.

Points from the study as a whole: In two of eight donors, the top clonotype was HLA-C-restricted CMV-specific. People with CMV and the relevant HLA were identified by cumulative public TCR beta family frequency.

The length of the CDR3 is 14 residues. Trimming shortened V by 5 bases and J by 5 bases, and 12 bases separated the two germline ends. From germline, CDR1 is MNHEY and CDR2 SVGAGI. The source is a human donor in good health (CMV status not recorded). Some clones in this sample may be carry-over from other donors' samples. This sequence joins TRBV6-5 and TRBJ2-2; D might be TRBD1 or TRBD2, each matching 5 bases. Material for sequencing was CD8+ T cells from PBMCs. Here the CDR3 reads CASSIGTETGELFF. The CDR3 DNA reads TGTGCCAGCAGTATCGGGACGGAAACCGGGGAGCTGTTTTTT.